The 20 T cell receptor beta chains presented below share a single source sample, sequenced in a study of cytomegalovirus exposure and HLA in healthy donors. The PCR employed 60 Vbeta primers together with 13 Jbeta primers. Some clones are missing from TCRdb's copy, which holds only in-frame ones; the method was immunoSEQ multiplex PCR. The table includes about 85,000 clones, approximately 80% detected once. Sequencing input: PBMCs. These receptors were taken from a woman aged 45-65 years in good health and CMV-seropositive.

The rearrangement joins TRBV1 to TRBJ2-7; TRBD1 is the table's D call and was not checked against the DNA. TRBV1 represents a pseudogene. The length of the CDR3 is 13 residues. CDR3 region: CTSSLGGRGEQYV. DNA for the CDR3: TGCACCAGCAGCCTAGGGGGACGTGGCGAGCAGTACGTC.

The chain carries TRBV28 and TRBJ2-3; 7 bases are a match to TRBD1. The CDR3 runs to 15 residues. V lost 7 bases, J lost 0 bases, and 7 bases stayed unmatched. CDR1 is MDHEN and CDR2 is SYDVKM in the germline V gene. The CDR3 region is CASNPPGQSTDTQYF. The CDR3 DNA sequence: TGTGCCAGCAACCCTCCGGGACAGAGCACAGATACGCAGTATTTT.

The chain couples TRBV9 to TRBJ1-4; weak D call: TRBD1 (6 bases). Trimming removed 4 bases from V and 0 bases from J, with 13 bases in between. The CDR3 loop spans 16 amino acids. CDR1 SGDLS and CDR2 YYNGEE come from the germline V gene. CDR3 bases: TGTGCCAGCAGCCGAGGGGGGGGAGCAACTAATGAAAAACTGTTTTTT. Its translation is CASSRGGGATNEKLFF.

V usage is TRBV9 and J usage is TRBJ1-2, with 8 bases aligning to TRBD1. CDR1 and CDR2 (germline): SGDLS, YYNGEE. Trimming at V came to 3 bases and at J to 0 bases, leaving 1 base not matched to a gene. The CDR3 consists of 14 residues. The CDR3 DNA reads TGTGCCAGCAGCGGACAGGGGTCTAACTATGGCTACACCTTC. It translates to CASSGQGSNYGYTF.

This clone was recorded once. The chain combines TRBV5-1 with TRBJ1-2, with D perhaps matching TRBD1 (5 bases). V gave up 4 bases and J gave up 4 bases, with 20 bases separating them. Germline values: CDR1 SGHRS, CDR2 YFSETQ. The CDR3 length is 16 residues. In DNA, the CDR3 is TGCGCCAGCAGCCGAACCCAAAACCGACAGTCCTATGGCTACACCTTC. Translating it yields CASSRTQNRQSYGYTF.

The V call is TRBV7-8, the J call TRBJ2-7; 10 nucleotides agree with TRBD1. The germline gives CDR1 SGHVS, CDR2 FQNEAQ. The J segment lost 6 bases and the V segment lost 1 base, leaving 6 bases of the junction unmatched. This CDR3 is built from 15 residues. The CDR3 DNA follows: TGTGCCAGCAGCTTAGATTTGGGGACAGGGGCCGAGCAGTACTTC. Its translation is CASSLDLGTGAEQYF.

The V and J genes are TRBV9 and TRBJ2-1; the D gene is possibly TRBD2 (6 bases). The CDR3 totals 15 residues. Trimming took 4 bases from V and 6 from J, leaving 17 bases between them. CDR1 is SGDLS and CDR2 is YYNGEE in the germline V gene. The CDR3 sequence is CASSSRPTSGNEQFF. Written as DNA, the CDR3 is TGTGCCAGCAGCTCCCGCCCGACTAGTGGCAATGAGCAGTTCTTC.

This clone was observed a handful of times. This chain joins TRBV11-2 and TRBJ1-2; tentative D call: TRBD1 (5 bases). The CDR3 spans 14 residues. Germline CDR1 and CDR2: SGHAT and FQNNGV. Trimming cost V 3 bases and J 9 bases, with 17 bases left between them. The CDR3 sequence is CASSFSATGLRYTF. The DNA for the CDR3 is TGTGCCAGCAGCTTCAGCGCAACAGGTCTACGCTACACCTTC.

The CDR3 region is CASSEGQGNYGYTF. The CDR3 DNA is TGCGCCAGCAGTGAGGGACAGGGGAACTATGGCTACACCTTC. This chain links TRBV10-2 with TRBJ1-2; TRBD1 matches at 9 bases. J gave up 2 bases and V 2 bases, and 0 bases lay outside the gene matches. CDR3 length: 14 residues. Germline V CDR1 and CDR2: WSHSY, SAAADI.

The chain has TRBV19 and TRBJ2-1; the D gene is possibly TRBD1 (6 bases). Germline CDR1 is LNHDA and CDR2 is SQIVND (reference sequence). The length of the CDR3 is 16 residues. V shed 5 bases and J shed 4 bases, with 18 bases lying between them. This chain's CDR3 is CASSGFAGVNYNEQFF. The DNA of the CDR3 is TGTGCCAGTAGTGGCTTCGCAGGGGTGAATTACAATGAGCAGTTCTTC.

This clone was observed once. The chain uses TRBV7-4 and TRBJ1-1; D is unclear. The V gene's germline CDR1 is SGHVT and CDR2 SQSDAQ. This CDR3 is built from 16 residues. Trimming shortened V by 2 bases and J by 2 bases, and 15 bases separated the two germline ends. This CDR3 is CASSLFHEQFNTEAFF. CDR3 coding DNA: TGTGCCAGCAGCTTATTCCACGAACAGTTCAACACTGAAGCTTTCTTT.

This clone was recorded only once. The CDR3, as DNA: TGTGCCAGCAGTGACGGGACAGCCTATGCTAAGGGAAGGCCCCAGCATTTT. It yields the protein CASSDGTAYAKGRPQHF. This rearrangement joins TRBV6-1 to TRBJ1-5, with 7 bases lining up with TRBD1. CDR3 length: 17 residues. V lost 3 bases and J lost 9; bases outside the gene matches: 17. From germline, CDR1 is MNHNS and CDR2 SASEGT.

V is TRBV27 and J is TRBJ2-7, with TRBD2 as a possible D gene (5 bases). V was clipped by 5 bases and J by 9 bases, with 17 bases between them. Germline loops: CDR1 MNHEY, CDR2 SMNVEV (reference sequence). CDR3 length: 13 residues. CDR3 in DNA: TGTGCCAGCAGTCCTCGGGATCCCTGGGGGCAGTACTTC. The encoded protein is CASSPRDPWGQYF.

Comment on this clone: The germline gene is not matched at one end of the junction; a read error may be the cause. Other nucleotide sequences in the sample specify the same CDR3. The chain links TRBV2 to TRBJ2-1; 10 bases match TRBD2. The CDR3 runs to 12 residues. The V gene's germline CDR1 is SNHLY and CDR2 FYNNEI. The CDR3 DNA reads TGTGCCAGCAGTCCTCTAGCGGGGGAGCAATTCTTC. Translated: CASSPLAGEQFF.

The chain carries TRBV28 and TRBJ1-1, with D uncertain. There are 15 residues in the CDR3. V was trimmed by 5 bases and J by 7 bases, leaving 20 bases between them. CDR1 is MDHEN, CDR2 SYDVKM, per germline. The CDR3 DNA reads TGTGCCAGCAGTGGCGGAATATCTGGTTTAGTTGAAGCTTTCTTT. This translates into CASSGGISGLVEAFF.

The chain links TRBV5-1 to TRBJ2-3; TRBD2 aligns across 8 bases. Trimming cost V 2 bases and J 4 bases; bases outside gene matches: 6. This CDR3 contains 15 residues. Germline V lookup: CDR1 SGHRS, CDR2 YFSETQ. In DNA, the CDR3 is TGCGCCAGCAGCTTAGGAGGACTAGCTGCAGATACGCAGTATTTT. Its protein product is CASSLGGLAADTQYF.

V is TRBV11-2 and J is TRBJ2-5; D is unclear. V lost 4 bases and J 5 bases, leaving 8 bases between the germline ends. CDR1 SGHAT and CDR2 FQNNGV come from the germline V gene. The CDR3 loop spans 12 amino acids. CDR3: CASSSSAETQYF. The CDR3 nucleotides are TGTGCCAGCAGCTCCAGTGCTGAGACCCAGTACTTC.

Comment on this clone: Germline is not matched at one junction end, which may reflect a read error. This sequence joins TRBV7-9 and TRBJ1-5; D ambiguous. Germline values: CDR1 SEHNR, CDR2 FQNEAQ (reference sequence). This CDR3 contains 12 residues. Written as DNA, the CDR3 is TGTTCCAGCAGCCACCTCGGGCAGCCCCAGCATTTT. Translated: CSSSHLGQPQHF. The entire variable domain, with the rest obtained from reference TRBV7-9 and TRBJ1-5, is as follows: DTGVSQNPRHKITKRGQNVTFRCDPISEHNRLYWYRQTLGQGPEFLTYFQNEAQLEKSRLLSDRFSAERPKGSFSTLEIQRTEQGDSAMYLCSSSHLGQPQHFGDGTRLSIL.

The chain links TRBV29-1 to TRBJ2-5; tentative D call: TRBD2 (6 bases). Germline values: CDR1 SQVTM, CDR2 ANQGSEA. There are 13 residues in the CDR3. The V gene lost 3 bases and the J gene lost 5 bases, with 13 bases spanning the gap. CDR3 sequence: CSVEGGEGETQYF. In DNA form, the CDR3 reads TGCAGCGTTGAGGGGGGAGAAGGGGAGACCCAGTACTTC.

The chain uses TRBV6-5 and TRBJ1-4; maybe TRBD1 (6 bases). V was shortened by 2 bases and J by 0 bases, with 7 bases between the two germline ends. This CDR3 is built from 15 residues. Germline CDR1 and CDR2: MNHEY and SVGAGI. The CDR3 nucleotides are TGTGCCAGCAGTTACGACAGGACAACTAATGAAAAACTGTTTTTT. Protein product: CASSYDRTTNEKLFF.